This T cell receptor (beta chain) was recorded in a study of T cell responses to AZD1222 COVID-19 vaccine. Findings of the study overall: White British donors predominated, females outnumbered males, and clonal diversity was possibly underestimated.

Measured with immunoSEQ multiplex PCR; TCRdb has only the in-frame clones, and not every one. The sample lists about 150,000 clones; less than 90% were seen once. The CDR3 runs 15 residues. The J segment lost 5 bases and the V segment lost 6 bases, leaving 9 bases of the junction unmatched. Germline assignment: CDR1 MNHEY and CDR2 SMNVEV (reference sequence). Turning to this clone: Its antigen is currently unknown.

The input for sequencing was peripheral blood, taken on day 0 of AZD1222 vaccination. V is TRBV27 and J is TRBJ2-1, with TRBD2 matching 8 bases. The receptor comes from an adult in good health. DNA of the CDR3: TGTGCCAGCAGAGCGGGGGCGTCTATCCACAATGAGCAGTTCTTC. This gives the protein CASRAGASIHNEQFF.